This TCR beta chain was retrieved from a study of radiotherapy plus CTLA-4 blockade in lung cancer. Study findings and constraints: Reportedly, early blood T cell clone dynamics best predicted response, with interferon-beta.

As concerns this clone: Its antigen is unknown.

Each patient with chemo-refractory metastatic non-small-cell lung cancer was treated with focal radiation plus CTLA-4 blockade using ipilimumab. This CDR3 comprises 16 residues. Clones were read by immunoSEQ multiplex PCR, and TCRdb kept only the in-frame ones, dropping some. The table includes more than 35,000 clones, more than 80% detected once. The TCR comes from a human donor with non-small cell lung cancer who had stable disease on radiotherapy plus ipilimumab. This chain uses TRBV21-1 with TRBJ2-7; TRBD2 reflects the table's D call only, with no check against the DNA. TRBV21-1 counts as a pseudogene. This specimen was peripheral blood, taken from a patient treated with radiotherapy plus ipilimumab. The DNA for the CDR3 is TGTGCCAGCAGCAAAGCGGGGAGGACTAGCGGGAACGAGCAGTACTTC. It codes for CASSKAGRTSGNEQYF.